This is a list of T cell receptor beta chains from one sample in a study of T cell repertoires in cytomegalovirus infection. One entry per CDR3 protein results from TCRdb running MiXCR on the reads. This sample has some 700,000 distinct CDR3 sequences, with under 40% found just once. The material sequenced was PBMCs. The receptors shown here come from a human donor in good health (CMV status not recorded). Some clones in this sample may be carry-over from other donors' samples. Each CDR3 is given with its conserved first and last residue. The order of the fields is clone size, V gene, J gene, D gene, CDR3 protein, CDR3 DNA. The D gene is left open where the match is weak. Clone size is shown for a subset of rows, as once, few, many or a class of expanded clone.

size: -; V: TRBV20-1; J: TRBJ2-4; D: -; CDR3: CSAHGLSALDLAKNIQYF; DNA: TGCAGTGCCCACGGACTATCGGCTTTGGACTTAGCCAAAAACATTCAGTACTTC
size: few; V: TRBV11-2; J: TRBJ2-3; D: TRBD2; CDR3: CASSSDSGSSTDTQYF; DNA: TGTGCCAGCAGCTCCGATAGCGGGAGTAGCACAGATACGCAGTATTTT
size: -; V: TRBV12-3/TRBV12-4; J: TRBJ2-2; D: -; CDR3: CASSLNVGNTGELFF; DNA: TGTGCCAGCAGTTTGAACGTGGGGAACACCGGGGAGCTGTTTTTT
size: -; V: TRBV6-5; J: TRBJ2-7; D: -; CDR3: CASSYVGGLIYEQYF; DNA: TGTGCCAGCAGTTACGTTGGAGGACTTATCTACGAGCAGTACTTC
size: few; V: TRBV6-5; J: TRBJ1-1; D: -; CDR3: CASTYPGAATEAFF; DNA: TGTGCCAGCACCTACCCAGGGGCGGCCACTGAAGCTTTCTTT
size: -; V: TRBV19; J: TRBJ2-5; D: TRBD1; CDR3: CASSTRQGVGETQYF; DNA: TGTGCCAGTAGTACTCGACAGGGGGTTGGAGAGACCCAGTACTTC
size: -; V: TRBV20-1; J: TRBJ1-4; D: TRBD1; CDR3: CSAREGTGDEKLFF; DNA: TGCAGTGCTAGAGAGGGGACAGGGGATGAAAAACTGTTTTTT
size: few; V: TRBV5-1; J: TRBJ1-4; D: -; CDR3: CASSSQTQGEGEKLFF; DNA: TGCGCCAGCAGCTCCCAGACACAGGGAGAGGGTGAAAAACTGTTTTTT
size: many; V: TRBV27; J: TRBJ2-7; D: -; CDR3: CASSLHGEPAYEQYF; DNA: TGTGCCAGCAGTTTACACGGGGAGCCTGCCTACGAGCAGTACTTC
size: many; V: TRBV7-8; J: TRBJ1-5; D: TRBD1; CDR3: CASSKPGTGNQPQHF; DNA: TGTGCCAGCAGTAAACCCGGGACAGGGAATCAGCCCCAGCATTTT
size: -; V: TRBV27; J: TRBJ1-6; D: TRBD1; CDR3: CASSTQGTGASPLHF; DNA: TGTGCCAGCAGTACCCAAGGGACAGGGGCTTCACCCCTCCACTTT
size: -; V: TRBV28; J: TRBJ2-7; D: -; CDR3: CASSTWDIPYEQYF; DNA: TGTGCCAGCAGTACTTGGGACATTCCCTACGAGCAGTACTTC
size: -; V: TRBV14; J: TRBJ2-2; D: -; CDR3: CASSQDQIRSNTGELFF; DNA: TGTGCCAGCAGCCAAGATCAGATTAGATCGAACACCGGGGAGCTGTTTTTT
size: -; V: TRBV2; J: TRBJ1-4; D: -; CDR3: CASSGLEKLFF; DNA: TGTGCCAGCAGCGGCCTAGAAAAACTGTTTTTT
size: few; V: TRBV28; J: TRBJ1-1; D: -; CDR3: CASSLIGEMNTEAFF; DNA: TGTGCCAGCAGTTTGATCGGGGAGATGAACACTGAAGCTTTCTTT
size: -; V: TRBV12-3/TRBV12-4; J: TRBJ2-1; D: TRBD1; CDR3: CASSSPTGGLDNEQFF; DNA: TGTGCCAGCAGTTCACCTACAGGGGGCTTGGACAATGAGCAGTTCTTC
size: once; V: TRBV12-3/TRBV12-4; J: TRBJ2-1; D: TRBD2; CDR3: CASCLAGGPSNEQFF; DNA: TGTGCCAGCTGTCTGGCGGGAGGGCCGTCCAATGAGCAGTTCTTC
size: -; V: TRBV7-4; J: TRBJ1-6; D: -; CDR3: CASSLTVPNSPLNF; DNA: TGTGCCAGCAGCCTAACAGTACCCAATTCACCCCTCAACTTT
size: few; V: TRBV6-1; J: TRBJ2-7; D: TRBD2; CDR3: CASSEDRGVPYEQYF; DNA: TGTGCCAGCAGTGAAGATCGGGGGGTCCCCTACGAGCAGTACTTC
size: -; V: TRBV7-2; J: TRBJ2-7; D: -; CDR3: CASSLGGSSYVQYF; DNA: TGTGCCAGCAGCTTAGGCGGAAGCTCCTACGTGCAGTACTTC
size: -; V: TRBV10-3; J: TRBJ2-1; D: TRBD1; CDR3: CAISDPGQGVSEQFF; DNA: TGTGCCATCAGTGATCCCGGACAGGGGGTTAGTGAGCAGTTCTTC
size: -; V: TRBV14; J: TRBJ2-3; D: -; CDR3: CASSPELRGTDTQYF; DNA: TGTGCCAGCAGCCCCGAGTTGAGGGGCACAGATACGCAGTATTTT